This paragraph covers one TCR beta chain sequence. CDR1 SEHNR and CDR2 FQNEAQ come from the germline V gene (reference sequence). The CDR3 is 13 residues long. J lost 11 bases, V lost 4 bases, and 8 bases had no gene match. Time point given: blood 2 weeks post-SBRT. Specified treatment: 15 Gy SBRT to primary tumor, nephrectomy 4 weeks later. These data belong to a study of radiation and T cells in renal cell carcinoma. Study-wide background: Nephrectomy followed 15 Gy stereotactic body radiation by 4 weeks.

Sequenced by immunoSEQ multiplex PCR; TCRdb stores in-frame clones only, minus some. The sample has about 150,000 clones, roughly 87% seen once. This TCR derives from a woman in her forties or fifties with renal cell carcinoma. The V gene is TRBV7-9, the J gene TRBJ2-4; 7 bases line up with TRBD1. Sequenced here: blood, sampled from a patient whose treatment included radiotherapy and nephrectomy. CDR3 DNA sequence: TGTGCCAGCAGCTCGGAGGACAGGTCGGTTCAGTACTTC. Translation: CASSSEDRSVQYF.